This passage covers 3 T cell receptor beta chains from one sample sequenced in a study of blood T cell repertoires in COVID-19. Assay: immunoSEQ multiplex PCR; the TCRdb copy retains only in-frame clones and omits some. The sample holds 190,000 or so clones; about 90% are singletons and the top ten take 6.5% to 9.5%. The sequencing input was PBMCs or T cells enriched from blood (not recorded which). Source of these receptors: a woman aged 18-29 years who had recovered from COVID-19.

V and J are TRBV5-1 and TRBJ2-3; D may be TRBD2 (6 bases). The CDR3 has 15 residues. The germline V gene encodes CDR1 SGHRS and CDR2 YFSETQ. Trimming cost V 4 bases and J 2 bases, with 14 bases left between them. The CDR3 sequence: CASSLGTPDTDTQYF. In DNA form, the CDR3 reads TGCGCCAGCAGCCTCGGGACTCCGGACACAGATACGCAGTATTTT.

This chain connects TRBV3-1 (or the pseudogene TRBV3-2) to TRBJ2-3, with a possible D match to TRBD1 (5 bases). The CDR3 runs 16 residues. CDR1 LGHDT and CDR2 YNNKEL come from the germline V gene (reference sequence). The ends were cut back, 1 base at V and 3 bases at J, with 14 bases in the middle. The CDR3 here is CASSQVVGQGTDTQYF. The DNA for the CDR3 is TGTGCCAGCAGCCAAGTTGTAGGGCAGGGAACAGATACGCAGTATTTT.

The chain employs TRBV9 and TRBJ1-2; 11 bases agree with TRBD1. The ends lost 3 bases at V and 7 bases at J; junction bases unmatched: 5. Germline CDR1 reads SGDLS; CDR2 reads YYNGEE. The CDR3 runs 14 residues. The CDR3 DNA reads TGTGCCAGCAGCGCGGACAGGGGGCTGCTTGGCTACACCTTC. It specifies CASSADRGLLGYTF.